The next 18 T cell receptor beta chains were all read from a single sample in a study of T cells in Graves' hyperthyroidism and ophthalmopathy. RNA transcripts gave rise to amplified TCR beta CDR3 regions. The HTBI primer set was used in a first-round RT-PCR of the TCR CDR3. TCRdb reanalysed the multiplex PCR reads using MiXCR and keeps one entry per CDR3 protein. The repertoire holds more than 40,000 distinct CDR3 sequences, with around half as singletons. Sequencing used peripheral blood or thyroid tissue (not recorded which). The source is a woman aged 50 to 60 with Graves' hyperthyroidism.

To note about this clonotype: This could be a read error, since a much larger clone is one nucleotide away. The chain combines TRBV10-3 with TRBJ1-2; 11 bases align to TRBD1. V was pared by 6 bases and J by 3 bases, with 3 bases of the junction left unmatched. There are 14 residues in the CDR3. Germline V gene sequence: CDR1 ENHRY, CDR2 SYGVKD. CDR3 sequence (DNA): TGTGCCATCAGGAGGACAGGGGGCGACTATGGCTACACCTTC. As protein: CAIRRTGGDYGYTF.

The CDR3 here is CASTPGQGVNSPLHF. The CDR3 DNA is TGTGCCAGCACGCCGGGACAGGGGGTTAATTCACCCCTCCACTTT. The chain recombines TRBV2 with TRBJ1-6, with 11 bases that match TRBD1. The V gene end was trimmed by 7 bases and the J gene end by 6 bases; junction bases not matched to a gene: 5. CDR1 SNHLY and CDR2 FYNNEI come from the germline V gene. The CDR3 consists of 15 residues.

The chain is built from TRBV20-1 and TRBJ1-1, with D perhaps matching TRBD1 (5 bases). This CDR3 is built from 12 residues. Per the germline V gene, CDR1 is DFQATT and CDR2 is SNEGSKA (reference sequence). The V and J ends lost 3 bases and 0 bases respectively, with 5 bases between them. The chain's CDR3 is CSASRVNTEAFF. CDR3 sequence (DNA): TGCAGTGCTAGCAGGGTGAACACTGAAGCTTTCTTT.

Concerning this clonotype itself: The germline gene is not matched at one end of the junction; a read error may be the cause. The chain employs TRBV5-1 and TRBJ2-5, with 15 nucleotides matching TRBD2. Germline CDR1 and CDR2: SGHRS and YFSETQ. CDR3 length: 18 residues. The CDR3 region has the DNA TGTGCCAGCAGCTTAGATGGACTAGCGGGAGGGCCGGAAGAGACCCAGTACTTC. Translating gives CASSLDGLAGGPEETQYF.

This clonotype occurred many times. The chain has TRBV20-1 and TRBJ2-3, with D hard to call. CDR1 is DFQATT, CDR2 SNEGSKA, per germline (reference sequence). V lost 5 bases and J 0 bases, leaving 12 bases between the germline ends. CDR3 length: 14 amino acids. In DNA, the CDR3 is TGCAGTGCTCCATCAACCTCTAGCACAGATACGCAGTATTTT. This translates into CSAPSTSSTDTQYF.

This clonotype was counted a few times. V is TRBV20-1 and J is TRBJ2-7, with 9 bases that match TRBD2. The J segment lost 1 base and the V segment lost 3 bases, leaving 4 bases of the junction unmatched. Germline lookup yields CDR1 DFQATT and CDR2 SNEGSKA (reference sequence). The CDR3 spans 14 residues. The CDR3 bases are TGCAGTGCTAGGCGGCTAGCGGGATCCTACGAGCAGTACTTC. It yields the protein CSARRLAGSYEQYF.

The chain joins TRBV7-9 to TRBJ1-2, with D unclear. V was clipped by 6 bases and J by 4 bases, with 15 bases between them. CDR3 length: 14 residues. Germline assignment: CDR1 SEHNR and CDR2 FQNEAQ (reference sequence). The CDR3 is CASSKGGWVYGYTF. The CDR3 nucleotides read TGTGCCAGCAGTAAGGGAGGCTGGGTCTATGGCTACACCTTC.

The genes are TRBV29-1 and TRBJ1-5, with D uncertain. The CDR3 sequence is 12 residues long. Germline V gene lookup returns CDR1 SQVTM and CDR2 ANQGSEA. Trimming cost V 4 bases and J 4 bases, with 8 bases left between them. The CDR3 loop is CSVGVENQPQHF. The CDR3 DNA sequence: TGCAGCGTTGGGGTCGAGAATCAGCCCCAGCATTTT.

V usage is TRBV20-1 and J usage is TRBJ1-6; 12 bases map to TRBD1. The CDR3 covers 18 residues. The V segment lost 4 bases and the J segment 5 bases; nucleotides outside the gene matches: 12. Germline V lookup: CDR1 DFQATT, CDR2 SNEGSKA (reference sequence). CDR3 nucleotides: TGCAGTGCTACAACGGGGACAGGGGGCTCATACAATAATTCACCCCTCCACTTT. Its protein is CSATTGTGGSYNNSPLHF.

A remark on this clonotype: This may stem from a read error, because a much larger clone lies one nucleotide away. The V call is TRBV20-1, the J call TRBJ2-3; D is perhaps TRBD2 (5 bases). The V gene lost 2 bases and the J gene lost 8 bases, with 8 bases spanning the gap. Germline V gives CDR1 DFQATT, CDR2 SNEGSKA (reference sequence). The CDR3 contains 11 residues. CDR3 amino acids: CSARWAGTQYF. The CDR3, as DNA: TGCAGTGCTAGATGGGCGGGTACGCAGTATTTT.

This clonotype occurred many times. The chain carries TRBV5-1 and TRBJ2-7; 7 nucleotides line up with TRBD2. The CDR3 runs 15 residues. In germline, CDR1 is SGHRS, CDR2 YFSETQ. With V trimmed by 1 base and J by 6 bases, 10 bases remained unmatched. The CDR3 nucleotides read TGCGCCAGCAGCTTGTATGGGGAGGGGCCTCTCGAGCAGTACTTC. It codes for CASSLYGEGPLEQYF. Full variable domain (remainder filled in from reference TRBV5-1 and TRBJ2-7): KAGVTQTPRYLIKTRGQQVTLSCSPISGHRSVSWYQQTPGQGLQFLFEYFSETQRNKGNFPGRFSGRQFSNSRSEMNVSTLELGDSALYLCASSLYGEGPLEQYFGPGTRLTVT.

The CDR3 nucleotides are TGTGCCAGCAGTCGGACTAGTCGCGCGGATACGCAGTATTTT. Its protein is CASSRTSRADTQYF. This chain connects TRBV2 to TRBJ2-3, with TRBD2 identical over 7 bases. This CDR3 is built from 14 residues. The V segment lost 5 bases and the J segment 6 bases; nucleotides outside the gene matches: 8. The V gene's germline CDR1 is SNHLY and CDR2 FYNNEI. Full variable domain (outside the CDR3, taken from reference TRBV2 and TRBJ2-3): EPEVTQTPSHQVTQMGQEVILRCVPISNHLYFYWYRQILGQKVEFLVSFYNNEISEKSEIFDDQFSVERPDGSNFTLKIRSTKLEDSAMYFCASSRTSRADTQYFGPGTRLTVL.

This clonotype was seen at least ten times. The chain is built from TRBV29-1 and TRBJ1-1, with no clear D. CDR1 and CDR2 from the germline V gene are SQVTM and ANQGSEA. The CDR3 loop spans 13 amino acids. Trimming removed 4 bases from V and 0 bases from J, with 9 bases in between. Written as DNA, the CDR3 is TGCAGCGTTGTTACAGTCATGAACACTGAAGCTTTCTTT. Its translation is CSVVTVMNTEAFF.

Many counts were recorded for this clonotype. This chain joins TRBV7-9 and TRBJ2-5; 11 positions match TRBD2. The CDR3 contains 16 residues. Germline V gene data show CDR1 as SEHNR and CDR2 as FQNEAQ (reference sequence). Trimming took 5 bases from V and 2 from J; bases not matched to a gene: 7. This CDR3 reads CASSVRLAGPQETQYF. Here the CDR3 DNA reads TGTGCCAGCAGCGTCCGACTAGCGGGGCCGCAAGAGACCCAGTACTTC.

Ten or more counts support this clonotype. This chain joins TRBV11-2 and TRBJ2-7; D is unresolved. The V and J ends lost 0 bases and 1 base respectively, with 10 bases between them. The CDR3 spans 15 residues. The germline gives CDR1 SGHAT, CDR2 FQNNGV. The CDR3, as DNA: TGTGCCAGCAGCTTAGATCCCCATGTTTCCTACGAGCAGTACTTC. Protein product: CASSLDPHVSYEQYF.

The chain carries TRBV24-1 and TRBJ1-5; D is unresolved. Germline V lookup: CDR1 KGHDR, CDR2 SFDVKD. The CDR3 has 12 residues. V lost 4 bases to trimming and J lost 2 bases, with 2 bases between them. The CDR3 protein is CATSDGNQPQHF. The CDR3 bases are TGTGCCACCAGTGACGGCAATCAGCCCCAGCATTTT.

This clonotype was counted at least ten times. The chain joins TRBV5-1 to TRBJ2-3, with a weak D call TRBD2 (5 bases). Germline V gene lookup returns CDR1 SGHRS and CDR2 YFSETQ. Trimming took off 2 bases at V and 9 bases at J, with 34 bases between the two ends. The CDR3 runs to 20 residues. The CDR3 loop reads CASSFLTIPLAQIRRDTQYF. CDR3 DNA sequence: TGCGCCAGCAGCTTCCTGACTATACCACTGGCACAGATACGCAGAGACACGCAGTATTTT.

This clonotype was recorded a few times. The chain combines TRBV10-3 with TRBJ1-2; D gene unclear. V was clipped by 6 bases and J by 7 bases, with 9 bases between them. Germline assignment: CDR1 ENHRY and CDR2 SYGVKD. The CDR3 is 11 amino acids. The CDR3 here is CAIRAGGGYTF. The CDR3 DNA sequence: TGTGCCATCAGGGCCGGAGGTGGCTACACCTTC.